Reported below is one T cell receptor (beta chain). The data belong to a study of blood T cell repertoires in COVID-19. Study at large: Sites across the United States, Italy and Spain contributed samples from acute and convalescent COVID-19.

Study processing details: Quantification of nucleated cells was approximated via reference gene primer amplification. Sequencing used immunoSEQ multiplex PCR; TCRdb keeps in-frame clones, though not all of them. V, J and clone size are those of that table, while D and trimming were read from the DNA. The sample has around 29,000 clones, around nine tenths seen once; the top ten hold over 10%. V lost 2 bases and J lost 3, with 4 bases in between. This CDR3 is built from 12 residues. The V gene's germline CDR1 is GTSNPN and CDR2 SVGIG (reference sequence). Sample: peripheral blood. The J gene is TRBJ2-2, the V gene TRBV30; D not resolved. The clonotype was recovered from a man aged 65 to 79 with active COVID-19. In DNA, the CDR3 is TGTGCCTGGAGTCGGGACACCGGGGAGCTGTTTTTT. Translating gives CAWSRDTGELFF.